These T cell receptor beta chains were read from a single sample in a study of PD-L1 blockade in urothelial cancer. Measured with immunoSEQ multiplex PCR; TCRdb has only the in-frame clones, and not every one. The sample shows more than 60,000 clones, almost 90% of them seen only once. Material: PBMCs, obtained around atezolizumab (anti-PD-L1) treatment. Receptors were obtained from a man in his sixties with urothelial cancer. CDR3s include the opening cysteine and the closing phenylalanine or tryptophan. The D gene is left open where the match is weak. Clone size, where shown, is once, few, many, or a class for clones that have expanded.

d_call: .
clone_size: few
v_call: TRBV27
j_call: TRBJ1-1
cdr3_aa: CASRPGVLMNTEAFF
cdr3_nt: TGTGCCAGCAGGCCGGGGGTCCTGATGAACACTGAAGCTTTCTTT

d_call: TRBD1
clone_size: .
v_call: TRBV5-1
j_call: TRBJ2-1
cdr3_aa: CASSLTGTGVDEQFF
cdr3_nt: TGCGCCAGCAGCTTGACCGGGACAGGGGTCGATGAGCAGTTCTTC

d_call: TRBD1
clone_size: .
v_call: TRBV7-8
j_call: TRBJ1-4
cdr3_aa: CASTGTTGPLDEKLFF
cdr3_nt: TGTGCCAGCACCGGAACGACAGGGCCGTTAGATGAAAAACTGTTTTTT

d_call: .
clone_size: .
v_call: TRBV11-3
j_call: TRBJ1-3
cdr3_aa: CASSLAQGSSYPRTIYF
cdr3_nt: TGTGCCAGCAGCTTAGCCCAGGGAAGTTCCTATCCTCGGACCATATATTTT

d_call: TRBD2
clone_size: .
v_call: TRBV7-3
j_call: TRBJ2-3
cdr3_aa: CASSLSDSGKYTDTQYF
cdr3_nt: TGTGCCAGCAGCTTATCAGATAGCGGGAAGTACACAGATACGCAGTATTTT

d_call: .
clone_size: .
v_call: TRBV6-6
j_call: TRBJ1-5
cdr3_aa: CASRLPIRGGNQPQHF
cdr3_nt: TGTGCCAGCAGACTACCTATCCGAGGGGGTAATCAGCCCCAGCATTTT

d_call: .
clone_size: once
v_call: TRBV7-3
j_call: TRBJ1-4
cdr3_aa: CASSRDSNEKLFF
cdr3_nt: TGTGCCAGCAGCCGGGACTCGAATGAAAAACTGTTTTTT

d_call: .
clone_size: .
v_call: TRBV27
j_call: TRBJ1-4
cdr3_aa: CASSLRGGSKFGKLFF
cdr3_nt: TGTGCCAGCAGTCTGAGGGGGGGGTCCAAGTTTGGAAAACTGTTTTTT

d_call: .
clone_size: .
v_call: TRBV2
j_call: TRBJ1-4
cdr3_aa: CAGHRGVNEKLFF
cdr3_nt: TGTGCCGGACACAGAGGCGTTAATGAAAAACTGTTTTTT

d_call: .
clone_size: once
v_call: TRBV4-3
j_call: TRBJ2-2
cdr3_aa: CASRPGLSGELFF
cdr3_nt: TGCGCCAGCAGGCCCGGTTTGTCCGGGGAGCTGTTTTTT

d_call: .
clone_size: .
v_call: TRBV4-1
j_call: TRBJ2-4
cdr3_aa: CASSQEELAKNIQYF
cdr3_nt: TGCGCCAGCAGCCAAGAGGAGCTAGCCAAAAACATTCAGTACTTC

d_call: .
clone_size: .
v_call: TRBV18
j_call: TRBJ1-1
cdr3_aa: CASSPLPMAASTPHTEAFF
cdr3_nt: TGTGCCAGCTCACCATTACCCATGGCGGCTTCCACCCCCCACACTGAAGCTTTCTTT

d_call: .
clone_size: .
v_call: TRBV6-5
j_call: TRBJ1-1
cdr3_aa: CASSYVGVNTEAFF
cdr3_nt: TGTGCCAGCAGTTACGTCGGAGTGAACACTGAAGCTTTCTTT

d_call: TRBD2
clone_size: .
v_call: TRBV19
j_call: TRBJ2-1
cdr3_aa: CASSMGESGGPNEQFF
cdr3_nt: TGTGCCAGTAGTATGGGGGAGAGCGGGGGGCCCAATGAGCAGTTCTTC

d_call: .
clone_size: .
v_call: TRBV30
j_call: TRBJ2-1
cdr3_aa: CAWSVLPQEQFF
cdr3_nt: TGTGCCTGGAGTGTACTTCCACAGGAGCAGTTCTTC

d_call: TRBD2
clone_size: .
v_call: TRBV4-3
j_call: TRBJ2-1
cdr3_aa: CASSQEGREGMDEQFF
cdr3_nt: TGCGCCAGCAGCCAAGAGGGGCGGGAGGGCATGGATGAGCAGTTCTTC

d_call: TRBD2
clone_size: .
v_call: TRBV5-1
j_call: TRBJ2-1
cdr3_aa: CASRFRGGLSEQFF
cdr3_nt: TGCGCCAGCAGGTTCCGGGGGGGCCTAAGTGAGCAGTTCTTC

d_call: TRBD2
clone_size: .
v_call: TRBV20-1
j_call: TRBJ2-3
cdr3_aa: CIAGNTDTQYF
cdr3_nt: TGCATAGCGGGGAACACAGATACGCAGTATTTT

d_call: TRBD1
clone_size: .
v_call: TRBV7-9
j_call: TRBJ2-7
cdr3_aa: CASQTGGYEQYF
cdr3_nt: TGTGCCAGCCAGACAGGGGGATACGAGCAGTACTTC

d_call: TRBD2
clone_size: .
v_call: TRBV7-9
j_call: TRBJ2-7
cdr3_aa: CASSFDGTRGRGEQYF
cdr3_nt: TGTGCCAGCAGCTTTGACGGGACTAGAGGGAGAGGCGAGCAGTACTTC

d_call: TRBD1
clone_size: .
v_call: TRBV6-1
j_call: TRBJ1-4
cdr3_aa: CASRPTGSGEKLFF
cdr3_nt: TGTGCCAGCAGACCGACAGGGTCGGGTGAAAAACTGTTTTTT

d_call: .
clone_size: .
v_call: TRBV19
j_call: TRBJ1-6
cdr3_aa: CASTFGTMSSPLHF
cdr3_nt: TGTGCCAGTACCTTCGGGACAATGAGTTCACCCCTCCACTTT

d_call: TRBD1
clone_size: .
v_call: TRBV29-1
j_call: TRBJ2-7
cdr3_aa: CSVSQGPGRSYEQYF
cdr3_nt: TGCAGCGTCTCACAGGGGCCAGGGCGGTCCTACGAGCAGTACTTC

d_call: TRBD2
clone_size: .
v_call: TRBV9
j_call: TRBJ2-1
cdr3_aa: CASSDTKWGTSGNEQFF
cdr3_nt: TGTGCCAGCAGCGACACCAAGTGGGGGACTAGTGGCAATGAGCAGTTCTTC

d_call: .
clone_size: .
v_call: TRBV11-3
j_call: TRBJ1-1
cdr3_aa: CASSLDGQLLNTEAFF
cdr3_nt: TGTGCCAGCAGCTTAGATGGACAGCTCCTGAACACTGAAGCTTTCTTT

d_call: TRBD2
clone_size: .
v_call: TRBV7-9
j_call: TRBJ2-5
cdr3_aa: CASSPITSGRAETQYF
cdr3_nt: TGTGCCAGCAGCCCTATTACTAGCGGGAGGGCGGAGACCCAGTACTTC

d_call: TRBD2
clone_size: .
v_call: TRBV5-8
j_call: TRBJ2-3
cdr3_aa: CASSPGLARFTDTQYF
cdr3_nt: TGTGCCAGCAGCCCTGGACTAGCGCGATTCACAGATACGCAGTATTTT

d_call: TRBD1
clone_size: .
v_call: TRBV5-1
j_call: TRBJ1-3
cdr3_aa: CASSLGQEGNTIYF
cdr3_nt: TGCGCCAGCAGCCTGGGACAGGAGGGAAACACCATATATTTT

d_call: TRBD1
clone_size: .
v_call: TRBV29-1
j_call: TRBJ2-7
cdr3_aa: CSVGDSSEQYF
cdr3_nt: TGCAGCGTCGGGGACAGCAGCGAGCAGTACTTC

d_call: .
clone_size: .
v_call: TRBV19
j_call: TRBJ1-5
cdr3_aa: CASRILGEGQPQHF
cdr3_nt: TGTGCCAGTAGGATCCTGGGGGAGGGGCAGCCCCAGCATTTT

d_call: TRBD2
clone_size: .
v_call: TRBV2
j_call: TRBJ2-5
cdr3_aa: CASRVLAGETQYF
cdr3_nt: TGTGCCAGCAGGGTACTAGCGGGAGAGACCCAGTACTTC

d_call: .
clone_size: .
v_call: TRBV6-1
j_call: TRBJ1-3
cdr3_aa: CATRQSGNTIYF
cdr3_nt: TGTGCCACTCGACAGTCTGGAAACACCATATATTTT

d_call: .
clone_size: .
v_call: TRBV28
j_call: TRBJ1-1
cdr3_aa: CASSLLAGFDTEAFF
cdr3_nt: TGTGCCAGCAGTTTATTAGCGGGGTTTGACACTGAAGCTTTCTTT

d_call: .
clone_size: once
v_call: TRBV6-6
j_call: TRBJ1-2
cdr3_aa: CASSYGGTGYTF
cdr3_nt: TGTGCCAGCAGTTACGGGGGGACCGGCTACACCTTC

d_call: TRBD1
clone_size: .
v_call: TRBV6-1
j_call: TRBJ2-7
cdr3_aa: CASSGRPGQGFGEQYF
cdr3_nt: TGTGCCAGCAGTGGAAGACCCGGACAGGGTTTCGGGGAGCAGTACTTC

d_call: .
clone_size: .
v_call: TRBV5-6
j_call: TRBJ1-1
cdr3_aa: CASSSVRGTEAFF
cdr3_nt: TGTGCCAGCAGCTCGGTTCGGGGAACTGAAGCTTTCTTT

d_call: TRBD2
clone_size: .
v_call: TRBV28
j_call: TRBJ2-7
cdr3_aa: CASYGASGTIHEQYF
cdr3_nt: TGTGCCAGCTATGGGGCCAGCGGGACGATCCACGAGCAGTACTTC

d_call: TRBD1
clone_size: .
v_call: TRBV29-1
j_call: TRBJ2-1
cdr3_aa: CSASGDRGRDEQFF
cdr3_nt: TGCAGCGCCTCGGGGGACAGGGGGCGGGATGAGCAGTTCTTC

d_call: TRBD2
clone_size: .
v_call: TRBV9
j_call: TRBJ2-3
cdr3_aa: CASSARGGQRGGLIISTDTQYF
cdr3_nt: TGTGCCAGCAGCGCCCGGGGTGGTCAGCGGGGGGGTTTGATAATTAGCACAGATACGCAGTATTTT

d_call: .
clone_size: .
v_call: TRBV29-1
j_call: TRBJ1-2
cdr3_aa: CSVDEVSLGYTF
cdr3_nt: TGCAGCGTTGACGAGGTATCGCTTGGCTACACCTTC

d_call: .
clone_size: .
v_call: TRBV19
j_call: TRBJ1-2
cdr3_aa: CASSIPPRDYGYTF
cdr3_nt: TGTGCCAGTAGTATCCCACCCCGGGACTATGGCTACACCTTC

d_call: TRBD1
clone_size: .
v_call: TRBV9
j_call: TRBJ2-3
cdr3_aa: CASSVLQGVDTQYF
cdr3_nt: TGTGCCAGCAGCGTCTTACAGGGGGTAGATACGCAGTATTTT

d_call: .
clone_size: few
v_call: TRBV9
j_call: TRBJ2-1
cdr3_aa: CASTSRSETNEQFF
cdr3_nt: TGTGCCAGCACGTCGAGGAGTGAAACCAATGAGCAGTTCTTC

d_call: .
clone_size: .
v_call: TRBV5-1
j_call: TRBJ2-3
cdr3_aa: CASSVDLSSTDTQYF
cdr3_nt: TGCGCCAGCAGCGTTGACTTATCTAGCACAGATACGCAGTATTTT

d_call: .
clone_size: .
v_call: TRBV13
j_call: TRBJ2-5
cdr3_aa: CASSYGGQETQYF
cdr3_nt: TGTGCCAGCAGCTATGGCGGTCAAGAGACCCAGTACTTC

d_call: .
clone_size: .
v_call: TRBV2
j_call: TRBJ1-5
cdr3_aa: CASSGGRAQHF
cdr3_nt: TGTGCCAGCAGTGGGGGGAGGGCCCAGCATTTT

d_call: .
clone_size: .
v_call: TRBV7-4
j_call: TRBJ1-1
cdr3_aa: CASSLIRRGAGTEAFF
cdr3_nt: TGTGCCAGCAGCCTTATACGGCGGGGGGCGGGCACTGAAGCTTTCTTT

d_call: .
clone_size: .
v_call: TRBV5-6
j_call: TRBJ1-2
cdr3_aa: CASSPGTPRYTF
cdr3_nt: TGTGCCAGCAGCCCCGGGACTCCCCGCTACACCTTC

d_call: .
clone_size: .
v_call: TRBV7-2
j_call: TRBJ1-2
cdr3_aa: CASSLGARLYGYTF
cdr3_nt: TGTGCCAGCAGCTTAGGGGCCCGGCTATATGGCTACACCTTC

d_call: .
clone_size: .
v_call: TRBV5-6
j_call: TRBJ1-1
cdr3_aa: CASSSQGGGPTTEAFF
cdr3_nt: TGTGCCAGCAGCTCCCAGGGCGGGGGCCCGACGACTGAAGCTTTCTTT

d_call: .
clone_size: .
v_call: TRBV6-4
j_call: TRBJ2-2
cdr3_aa: CASSPPGQILTGELFF
cdr3_nt: TGTGCCAGCAGCCCCCCGGGACAAATTCTCACCGGGGAGCTGTTTTTT

d_call: .
clone_size: .
v_call: TRBV7-3
j_call: TRBJ2-2
cdr3_aa: CASSSALGAGELFF
cdr3_nt: TGTGCCAGCAGCTCAGCTCTGGGAGCCGGGGAGCTGTTTTTT

d_call: TRBD1
clone_size: .
v_call: TRBV5-1
j_call: TRBJ2-7
cdr3_aa: CASSLEGQGYEQYF
cdr3_nt: TGCGCCAGCAGCTTGGAGGGACAGGGGTACGAGCAGTACTTC

d_call: .
clone_size: .
v_call: TRBV6-6
j_call: TRBJ1-3
cdr3_aa: CAGGSVRGSGNTIYF
cdr3_nt: TGTGCCGGCGGATCCGTCAGGGGCTCTGGAAACACCATATATTTT

d_call: .
clone_size: .
v_call: TRBV29-1
j_call: TRBJ1-1
cdr3_aa: CSVESGDTEAFF
cdr3_nt: TGCAGCGTTGAATCAGGGGACACTGAAGCTTTCTTT